Below, 2 T cell receptor beta chains from the same sample are listed, as sequenced in a study of blood T cell repertoires in COVID-19. TCRdb keeps only in-frame clones here, not all; method: immunoSEQ multiplex PCR. This sample yields about 190,000 clones, of which about 83% are seen a single time; 4% to 6% belongs to the top ten. What was sequenced was peripheral blood. These receptors came from a woman aged 70 to 79 with active or convalescent COVID-19.

The J gene is TRBJ2-7, the V gene TRBV27; 9 bases agree with TRBD1. J lost 7 bases, V lost 5 bases, and 9 bases had no gene match. This CDR3 comprises 14 residues. Germline CDR1 reads MNHEY; CDR2 reads SMNVEV (reference sequence). The CDR3: CASSPQGAETEQYF. As DNA, the CDR3 is TGTGCCAGCAGTCCACAGGGGGCGGAAACGGAGCAGTACTTC.

This rearrangement joins TRBV10-3 to TRBJ2-1; 7 bases agree with TRBD2. The CDR3 runs 12 residues. Trimming cost V 1 base and J 9 bases; bases outside gene matches: 0. CDR1 and CDR2 (germline): ENHRY, SYGVKD. CDR3 in DNA: TGTGCCATCAGTGAGTGGGGGGGTGAGCAGTTCTTC. Amino acid sequence: CAISEWGGEQFF.